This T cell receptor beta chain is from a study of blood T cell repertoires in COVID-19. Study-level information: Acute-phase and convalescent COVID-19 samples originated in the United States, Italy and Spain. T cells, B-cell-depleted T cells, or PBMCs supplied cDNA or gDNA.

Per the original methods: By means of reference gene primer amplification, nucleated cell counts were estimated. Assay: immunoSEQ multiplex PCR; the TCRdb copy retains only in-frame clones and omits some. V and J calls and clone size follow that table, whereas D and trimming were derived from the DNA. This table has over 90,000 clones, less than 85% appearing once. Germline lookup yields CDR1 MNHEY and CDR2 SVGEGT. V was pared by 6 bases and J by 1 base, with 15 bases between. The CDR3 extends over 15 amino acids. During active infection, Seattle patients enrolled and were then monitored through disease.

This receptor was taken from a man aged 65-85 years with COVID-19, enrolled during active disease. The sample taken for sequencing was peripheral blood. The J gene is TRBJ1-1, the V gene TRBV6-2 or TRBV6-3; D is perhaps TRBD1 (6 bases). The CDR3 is CASSPPGGANTEAFF. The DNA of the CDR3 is TGTGCCAGCAGCCCCCCGGGGGGGGCGAACACTGAAGCTTTCTTT.